The 16 T cell receptor beta chains given below trace back to one sample, sequenced in a study of blood T cell repertoires in COVID-19. The table came from immunoSEQ multiplex PCR; TCRdb's copy has only in-frame clones and leaves some out. The table shows hundreds of thousands of clones, with 70% to 90% occurring only once. Material: peripheral blood. The receptors stem from a woman aged 45-59 years with active or convalescent COVID-19.

This clone is a singleton in its sample. V usage is TRBV19 and J usage is TRBJ2-3; 12 bases are shared with TRBD1. The trim removed 3 bases at V and 5 bases at J, leaving 6 bases unmatched. Germline values: CDR1 LNHDA, CDR2 SQIVND (reference sequence). The CDR3 consists of 16 residues. The CDR3 loop is CASSIPGQGAGDTQYF. DNA for the CDR3: TGTGCCAGTAGTATCCCGGGACAGGGGGCCGGAGATACGCAGTATTTT.

This clone was picked up one time. The V gene is TRBV6-5, the J gene TRBJ2-7; D perhaps matches TRBD1 (6 bases). Per the germline V gene, CDR1 is MNHEY and CDR2 is SVGAGI. V lost 2 bases, J lost 2 bases, and 10 bases lay in between. The CDR3 is 14 amino acids. The CDR3 DNA is TGTGCCAGCAGTTACGAACAGGGACCCTACGAGCAGTACTTC. It encodes CASSYEQGPYEQYF.

This chain joins TRBV28 and TRBJ1-5; 9 bases agree with TRBD1. Germline assignment: CDR1 MDHEN and CDR2 SYDVKM. V was pared by 4 bases and J by 2 bases, with 3 bases of the junction left unmatched. The CDR3 runs to 15 residues. This CDR3 is CASSSTGGGNQPQHF. The DNA for the CDR3 is TGTGCCAGCAGTTCGACAGGGGGAGGCAATCAGCCCCAGCATTTT.

J is TRBJ1-2 and V is TRBV11-2; 7 bases fit TRBD1. This CDR3 is 13 amino acids long. CDR1 and CDR2 (germline): SGHAT, FQNNGV. V was pared by 5 bases and J by 4 bases, with 4 bases of the junction left unmatched. The CDR3 spells CASSADRTYGYTF. Written as DNA, the CDR3 is TGTGCCAGCAGCGCGGACAGGACCTATGGCTACACCTTC.

This clone appeared a single time. The J gene is TRBJ2-1, the V gene TRBV10-3, with TRBD2 identical over 10 bases. The CDR3 has 18 residues. J gave up 6 bases and V 0 bases, and 11 bases lay outside the gene matches. CDR1 is ENHRY and CDR2 is SYGVKD in the germline V gene. CDR3 DNA: TGTGCCATCAGTGAGTCGGGGGCTAGCGGGAGTGGAAGCAATGAGCAGTTCTTC. It encodes CAISESGASGSGSNEQFF.

This sequence joins TRBV5-1 and TRBJ1-1; no clear D gene. Germline lookup yields CDR1 SGHRS and CDR2 YFSETQ. The V gene lost 0 bases and the J gene lost 5 bases, with 8 bases spanning the gap. This CDR3 has 13 amino acids. Here the CDR3 reads CASSLGGRTEAFF. The CDR3 region has the DNA TGCGCCAGCAGCTTGGGAGGGCGAACTGAAGCTTTCTTT.

The chain has TRBV6-1 and TRBJ2-2, with D possibly being TRBD1 (5 bases). Between the trimmed V and J ends, which lost 2 bases and 8 bases, there was a span of 15 bases. Germline-derived CDR1 and CDR2 are MNHNS and SASEGT. The CDR3 covers 15 residues. The CDR3 DNA reads as TGTGCCAGCAGTGAAATGGGGCAGGGTGGAGGGGAGCTGTTTTTT. As protein: CASSEMGQGGGELFF.

J is TRBJ2-7 and V is TRBV11-2, with 8 positions matching TRBD2. V dropped 2 bases and J dropped 4; count of bases not matched to a gene: 4. This CDR3 spans 14 amino acids. Per the germline V gene, CDR1 is SGHAT and CDR2 is FQNNGV. CDR3 nucleotide sequence: TGTGCCAGCAGCTTATTTACTAGCGGATACGAGCAGTACTTC. It encodes CASSLFTSGYEQYF.

The chain employs TRBV24-1 and TRBJ2-1; no clear D. The CDR3 spans 13 residues. Germline V gene sequence: CDR1 KGHDR, CDR2 SFDVKD. V was cut by 0 bases and J by 8 bases, with 7 bases left in between. The CDR3 sequence is CATSDLDRDEQFF. CDR3 coding DNA: TGTGCCACCAGTGATTTGGATCGGGATGAGCAGTTCTTC.

The chain couples TRBV28 to TRBJ2-1; 8 positions agree with TRBD2. The CDR3 consists of 17 residues. From germline, CDR1 is MDHEN and CDR2 SYDVKM. The trim removed 3 bases at V and 0 bases at J, leaving 7 bases unmatched. In DNA form, the CDR3 reads TGTGCCAGCAGTTTCCCGGGGGGGAGGGGCTCCTACAATGAGCAGTTCTTC. Amino acids: CASSFPGGRGSYNEQFF.

The rearrangement uses TRBV6-1 and TRBJ1-2, with D possibly matching TRBD1 (5 bases). Trimming stripped 0 bases from V and 4 bases from J, with 9 bases between. The CDR3 is 14 residues long. Germline V CDR1 and CDR2: MNHNS, SASEGT. CDR3 amino acids: CASSEAGEGYGYTF. The CDR3 DNA reads TGTGCCAGCAGTGAAGCAGGGGAGGGCTATGGCTACACCTTC.

The chain joins TRBV5-8 to TRBJ1-5, with 10 bases matching TRBD1. This CDR3 comprises 15 residues. Germline trimming cut 4 bases from V and 7 bases from J; bases unmatched to any gene: 8. Germline V gives CDR1 SGHTS, CDR2 YDEGEE. The CDR3 sequence is CASSGRTGGEQPQHF. The CDR3 bases are TGTGCCAGCAGCGGCCGGACAGGGGGTGAGCAGCCCCAGCATTTT.

V is TRBV15 and J is TRBJ1-1; the D gene is possibly TRBD1 (5 bases). Between the trimmed V and J ends, which lost 0 bases and 7 bases, there was a span of 12 bases. CDR1 is LNHNV, CDR2 YYDKDF, per germline (reference sequence). The CDR3 length is 14 residues. CDR3 DNA sequence: TGTGCCACCAGCAGAGATCTCCAGGGTGATGAAGCTTTCTTT. It translates to CATSRDLQGDEAFF.

DNA for the CDR3: TGTGCCCCAACCATCACCCAGGGGGACGAGCAGTACTTC. Protein sequence: CAPTITQGDEQYF. V usage is TRBV24-1 and J usage is TRBJ2-7; 7 nucleotides agree with TRBD1. The CDR3 runs 13 residues. CDR1 is KGHDR, CDR2 SFDVKD, per germline. Trimming at V came to 12 bases and at J to 5 bases, leaving 12 bases not matched to a gene.

The chain carries TRBV5-1 and TRBJ2-2; D possibly corresponds to TRBD2 (6 bases). Trimming took off 3 bases at V and 0 bases at J, with 9 bases between the two ends. The length of the CDR3 is 15 residues. Germline values: CDR1 SGHRS, CDR2 YFSETQ. The CDR3 spells CASSYGTANTGELFF. The CDR3 bases are TGCGCCAGCAGCTACGGGACTGCGAACACCGGGGAGCTGTTTTTT.

V is TRBV16 and J is TRBJ1-5; D gene uncertain. This CDR3 spans 14 amino acids. Germline-derived CDR1 and CDR2 are KGHSY and FQNENV. V was pared by 6 bases and J by 6 bases, with 15 bases between. The CDR3 reads CASRQKEDSQPQHF. The CDR3 coding sequence is TGTGCCAGCAGACAAAAGGAAGACTCTCAGCCCCAGCATTTT. The entire variable domain, with the rest obtained from reference TRBV16 and TRBJ1-5, is as follows: GEEVAQTPKHLVRGEGQKAKLYCAPIKGHSYVFWYQQVLKNEFKFLISFQNENVFDETGMPKERFSAKCLPNSPCSLEIQATKLEDSAVYFCASRQKEDSQPQHFGDGTRLSIL.